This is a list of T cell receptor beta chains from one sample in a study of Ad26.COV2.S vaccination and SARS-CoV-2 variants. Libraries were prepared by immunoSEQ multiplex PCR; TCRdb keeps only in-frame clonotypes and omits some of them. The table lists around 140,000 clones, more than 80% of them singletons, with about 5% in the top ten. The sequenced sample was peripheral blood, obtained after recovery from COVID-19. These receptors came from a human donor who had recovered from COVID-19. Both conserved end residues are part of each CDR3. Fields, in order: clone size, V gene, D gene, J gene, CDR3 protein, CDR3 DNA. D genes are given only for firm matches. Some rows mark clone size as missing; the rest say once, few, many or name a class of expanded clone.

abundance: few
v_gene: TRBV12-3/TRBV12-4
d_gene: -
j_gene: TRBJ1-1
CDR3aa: CASSHLVEAFF
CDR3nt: TGTGCCAGCAGCCACTTGGTCGAAGCTTTCTTT

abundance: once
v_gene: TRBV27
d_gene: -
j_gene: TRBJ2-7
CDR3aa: CASSSVPPEQYF
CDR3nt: TGTGCCAGCAGTTCGGTCCCCCCCGAGCAGTACTTC

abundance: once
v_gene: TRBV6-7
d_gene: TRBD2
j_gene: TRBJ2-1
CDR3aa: CGRGVYNEQFF
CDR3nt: TGTGGGCGGGGGGTCTACAATGAGCAGTTCTTC

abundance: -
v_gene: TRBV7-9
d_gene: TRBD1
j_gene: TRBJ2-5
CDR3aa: CASSPRTGVQETQYF
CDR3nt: TGTGCCAGCAGCCCTAGGACAGGCGTCCAAGAGACCCAGTACTTC

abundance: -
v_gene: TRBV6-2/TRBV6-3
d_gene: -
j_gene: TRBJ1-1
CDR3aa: CASSYSGRMNTEAFF
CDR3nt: TGTGCCAGCAGTTACTCCGGCAGGATGAACACTGAAGCTTTCTTT

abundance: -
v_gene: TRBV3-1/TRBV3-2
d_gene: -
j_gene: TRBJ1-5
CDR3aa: CASSHLKGVHNQPQHF
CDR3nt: TGTGCCAGCAGCCACCTCAAGGGGGTTCACAATCAGCCCCAGCATTTT

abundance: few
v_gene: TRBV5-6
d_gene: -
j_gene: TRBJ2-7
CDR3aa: CASSAYDEQYF
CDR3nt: TGTGCCAGCAGCGCATACGACGAGCAGTACTTC

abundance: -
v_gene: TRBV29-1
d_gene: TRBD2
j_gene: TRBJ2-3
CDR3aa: CSAVLAGGRTDTQYF
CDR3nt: TGCAGCGCCGTACTAGCGGGGGGTCGCACAGATACGCAGTATTTT

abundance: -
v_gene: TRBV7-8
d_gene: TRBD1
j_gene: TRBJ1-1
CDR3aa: CASSRDRGPIRSSNTEAFF
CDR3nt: TGTGCCAGCAGCCGGGACAGGGGGCCAATCCGATCCTCGAACACTGAAGCTTTCTTT

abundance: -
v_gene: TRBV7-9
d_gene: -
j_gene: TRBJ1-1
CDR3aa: CASIFPGEGVSEAFF
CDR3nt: TGTGCCAGCATCTTCCCAGGGGAGGGAGTGTCTGAAGCTTTCTTT

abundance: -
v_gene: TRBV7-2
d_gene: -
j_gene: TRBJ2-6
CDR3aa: CASSLVARTLSGANVLTF
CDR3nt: TGTGCCAGCAGCTTAGTGGCACGGACTCTCTCTGGGGCCAACGTCCTGACTTTC

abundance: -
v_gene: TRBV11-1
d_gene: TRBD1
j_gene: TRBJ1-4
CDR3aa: CASSQGQGAREKLFF
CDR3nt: TGTGCCAGCAGCCAAGGACAGGGGGCCAGGGAAAAACTGTTTTTT

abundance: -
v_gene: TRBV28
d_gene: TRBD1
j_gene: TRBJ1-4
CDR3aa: CASSSEGQGALNEKLFF
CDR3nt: TGTGCCAGCAGTTCGGAGGGACAGGGCGCCCTTAATGAAAAACTGTTTTTT

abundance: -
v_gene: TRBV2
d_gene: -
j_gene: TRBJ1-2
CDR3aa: CASSGEEGPRGYTF
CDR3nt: TGTGCCAGCAGTGGGGAGGAGGGACCACGTGGCTACACCTTC

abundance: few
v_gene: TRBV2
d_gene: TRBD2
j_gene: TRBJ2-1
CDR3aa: CASATSGGGEQFF
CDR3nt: TGTGCCAGCGCCACTAGCGGGGGAGGAGAGCAGTTCTTC

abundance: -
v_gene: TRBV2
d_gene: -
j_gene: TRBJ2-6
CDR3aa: CASSEWMPSGANVLTF
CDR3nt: TGTGCCAGCAGTGAATGGATGCCCTCTGGGGCCAACGTCCTGACTTTC

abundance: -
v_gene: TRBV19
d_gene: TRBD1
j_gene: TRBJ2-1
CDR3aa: CASKGGGSGEQFF
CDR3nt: TGTGCCAGTAAAGGGGGCGGTTCTGGTGAGCAGTTCTTC

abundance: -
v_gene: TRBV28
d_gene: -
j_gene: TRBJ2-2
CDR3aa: CASSLLGTLEAGELFF
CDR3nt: TGTGCCAGCAGTTTATTAGGGACATTAGAGGCCGGGGAGCTGTTTTTT

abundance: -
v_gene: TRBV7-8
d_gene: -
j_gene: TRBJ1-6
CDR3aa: CASSLLGGGSPLHF
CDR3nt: TGTGCCAGCAGCTTATTAGGGGGAGGATCACCCCTCCACTTT

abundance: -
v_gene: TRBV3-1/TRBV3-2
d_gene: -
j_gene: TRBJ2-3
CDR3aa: CASSPLRGGASTDTQYF
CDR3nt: TGTGCCAGCAGCCCCCTCAGGGGCGGGGCTAGCACAGATACGCAGTATTTT

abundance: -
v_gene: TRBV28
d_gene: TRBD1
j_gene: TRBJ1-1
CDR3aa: CASRGQGNTEAFF
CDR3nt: TGTGCCAGCAGAGGACAGGGGAACACTGAAGCTTTCTTT

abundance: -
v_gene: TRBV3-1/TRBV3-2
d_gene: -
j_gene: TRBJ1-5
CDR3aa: CASSPRGSNQPQHF
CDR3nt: TGTGCCAGCAGCCCCAGGGGAAGCAATCAGCCCCAGCATTTT

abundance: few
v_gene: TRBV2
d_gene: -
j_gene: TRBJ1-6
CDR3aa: CASRDGTSLYNSPLHF
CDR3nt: TGTGCCAGCAGGGACGGGACGTCCTTATATAATTCACCCCTCCACTTT

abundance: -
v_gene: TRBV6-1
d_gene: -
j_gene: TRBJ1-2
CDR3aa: CASSEHSYGYTF
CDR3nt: TGTGCCAGCAGTGAACACAGCTATGGCTACACCTTC

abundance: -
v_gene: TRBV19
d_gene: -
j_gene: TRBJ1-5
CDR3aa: CASSVQSNQPQHF
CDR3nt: TGTGCCAGTAGTGTTCAGAGTAATCAGCCCCAGCATTTT

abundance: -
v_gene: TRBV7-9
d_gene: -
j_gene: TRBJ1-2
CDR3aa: CASSLAPWGRGSYGYTF
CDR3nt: TGTGCCAGCAGCTTAGCGCCATGGGGTCGGGGGAGCTATGGCTACACCTTC

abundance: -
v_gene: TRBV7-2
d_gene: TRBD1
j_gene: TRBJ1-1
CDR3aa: CASSLGTGLNTEAFF
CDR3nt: TGTGCCAGCAGCTTAGGGACAGGGTTGAACACTGAAGCTTTCTTT

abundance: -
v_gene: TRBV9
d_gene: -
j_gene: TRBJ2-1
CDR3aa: CASSVESPSEQFF
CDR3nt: TGTGCCAGCAGCGTTGAGTCCCCTAGTGAGCAGTTCTTC

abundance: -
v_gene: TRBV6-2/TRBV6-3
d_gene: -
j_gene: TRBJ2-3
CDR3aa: CASSYGRDTDTQYF
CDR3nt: TGTGCCAGCAGTTACGGCAGGGACACAGATACGCAGTATTTT